This is a list of T cell receptor beta chains from one sample in a study of shared clonotypes between healthy human individuals. TCRdb's table, derived via immunoSEQ multiplex PCR, lists solely in-frame clones and lacks some. The sample shows 780,000 or so clones, 72% of them seen only once. Material for sequencing was memory CD4+ T cells sorted from blood. The receptors here all came from a woman aged 25 to 39 in good health. The CDR3 runs from the conserved cysteine through the conserved F or W. A D gene is named only where the DNA matches it firmly. Clone size, where shown, is once, few, many, or a class for clones that have expanded.

j_call	clone_size	d_call	v_call	cdr3_aa	cdr3_nt
TRBJ2-6	NA	NA	TRBV19	CASSAREGFSTGANVLTF	TGTGCCAGTAGTGCCCGTGAAGGCTTCTCAACTGGGGCCAACGTCCTGACTTTC
TRBJ2-2	NA	TRBD2	TRBV19	CASRWAGAGTGELFF	TGTGCCAGCCGATGGGCGGGAGCGGGAACCGGGGAGCTGTTTTTT
TRBJ1-5	NA	NA	TRBV28	CASSLADATPNQPQHF	TGTGCCAGCAGTTTAGCGGACGCGACCCCCAATCAGCCCCAGCATTTT
TRBJ1-4	few	NA	TRBV28	CASSPQEGLNEKLFF	TGTGCCAGCAGTCCCCAGGAGGGGTTGAATGAAAAACTGTTTTTT
TRBJ1-3	NA	NA	TRBV10-2	CASSEGGNTIYF	TGCGCCAGCAGCGAAGGTGGAAACACCATATATTTT
TRBJ2-2	NA	TRBD1	TRBV14	CASSPQGASGELFF	TGTGCCAGCAGCCCACAGGGGGCAAGCGGGGAGCTGTTTTTT
TRBJ1-4	NA	NA	TRBV7-3	CASSFDSLGEKLFF	TGTGCCAGCAGCTTCGACAGCCTCGGTGAAAAACTGTTTTTT
TRBJ1-2	NA	NA	TRBV28	CASSFRQNVGYTF	TGTGCCAGCAGTTTTAGACAGAACGTGGGCTACACCTTC
TRBJ2-1	NA	TRBD2	TRBV5-4	CASSFGTSGSLYNEQFF	TGTGCCAGCAGCTTCGGGACTAGCGGGAGCCTCTACAATGAGCAGTTCTTC
TRBJ1-2	NA	NA	TRBV29-1	CSVVEEYGYTF	TGCAGCGTTGTCGAGGAGTATGGCTACACCTTC
TRBJ1-6	NA	NA	TRBV2	CASGRGNSYNSPLHF	TGTGCCAGCGGGAGGGGCAACTCCTATAATTCACCCCTCCACTTT
TRBJ1-3	NA	NA	TRBV18	CASSPPVSSGNTIYF	TGTGCCAGCTCACCACCCGTCTCCTCTGGAAACACCATATATTTT
TRBJ2-2	once	NA	TRBV18	CASSPPGRGPNTGELFF	TGTGCCAGCTCACCACCGGGCAGGGGCCCGAACACCGGGGAGCTGTTTTTT
TRBJ1-5	NA	TRBD1	TRBV2	CASRTGQGGSQPQHF	TGTGCCAGCAGAACCGGACAGGGAGGTAGTCAGCCCCAGCATTTT
TRBJ2-3	few	TRBD1	TRBV6-1	CASGQTGQGTDTQYF	TGTGCCAGCGGCCAGACAGGGCAAGGGACAGATACGCAGTATTTT
TRBJ1-3	NA	TRBD1	TRBV10-3	CAISESVKGAPIYF	TGTGCCATCAGTGAGTCGGTGAAGGGGGCGCCTATATATTTT
TRBJ2-6	NA	NA	TRBV29-1	CSVATNSGANVLTF	TGCAGCGTCGCCACGAACTCTGGGGCCAACGTCCTGACTTTC
TRBJ1-2	NA	TRBD1	TRBV19	CASSDPGQGIYGYTF	TGTGCCAGTAGTGACCCGGGACAGGGGATCTATGGCTACACCTTC
TRBJ2-1	once	TRBD2	TRBV25-1	CASSESGGYNEQFF	TGTGCCAGCAGTGAATCGGGAGGCTACAATGAGCAGTTCTTC
TRBJ2-7	NA	NA	TRBV7-9	CASSREGLGEQYF	TGTGCCAGCAGCCGGGAAGGACTCGGCGAGCAGTACTTC
TRBJ2-1	NA	NA	TRBV21-1	CASSKHQYNEQFF	TGTGCCAGCAGCAAACACCAGTACAATGAGCAGTTCTTC
TRBJ2-1	NA	TRBD2	TRBV6-5	CASSSTGTSGSSEQFF	TGTGCCAGCAGTTCCACCGGGACTAGCGGGAGCTCAGAGCAGTTCTTC
TRBJ2-1	NA	NA	TRBV15	CATSGNGVGGWNEQFF	TGTGCCACCAGCGGAAATGGGGTGGGAGGATGGAATGAGCAGTTCTTC
TRBJ1-5	NA	NA	TRBV11-1	CASSSMDQPQHF	TGTGCCAGCAGCTCTATGGATCAGCCCCAGCATTTT
TRBJ2-1	NA	NA	TRBV5-1	CASSLEVYRGLPQYNEQFF	TGCGCCAGCAGCTTGGAGGTGTATCGCGGACTACCCCAATACAATGAGCAGTTCTTC
TRBJ2-1	few	NA	TRBV7-7	CASSLMGGSGNEQFF	TGTGCCAGCAGCCTCATGGGGGGATCGGGCAATGAGCAGTTCTTC
TRBJ2-3	once	NA	TRBV14	CASSRGAGAGTDTQYF	TGTGCCAGCAGCCGCGGGGCAGGGGCTGGCACAGATACGCAGTATTTT
TRBJ2-4	NA	NA	TRBV6-5	CASSPYIGSIQYF	TGTGCCAGCAGCCCTTACATAGGGAGCATTCAGTACTTC
TRBJ1-1	NA	NA	TRBV10-3	CASRWGENTEAFF	TGTGCCTCTCGGTGGGGAGAGAACACTGAAGCTTTCTTT
TRBJ2-1	NA	TRBD2	TRBV6-1	CASSDSTSGRGNEQFF	TGTGCCAGCAGTGATTCGACTAGCGGGAGAGGTAATGAGCAGTTCTTC
TRBJ2-2	NA	TRBD1	TRBV5-1	CASSYGDRDGGELFF	TGCGCCAGCAGTTATGGAGACAGGGACGGCGGGGAGCTGTTTTTT
TRBJ1-5	NA	TRBD1	TRBV6-6	CASSDRGLQPQHF	TGTGCCAGCAGTGACAGGGGCCTTCAGCCCCAGCATTTT
TRBJ2-6	NA	NA	TRBV7-3	CASSSGVSGANVLTF	TGTGCCAGCAGCTCAGGTGTCTCTGGGGCCAACGTCCTGACTTTC
TRBJ2-3	few	NA	TRBV6-1	CASSVLDTSTDTQYF	TGTGCCAGCAGTGTACTTGATACTAGCACAGATACGCAGTATTTT
TRBJ1-1	NA	NA	TRBV28	CASSRRGKNTEAFF	TGTGCCAGCAGTAGGAGGGGGAAGAACACTGAAGCTTTCTTT
TRBJ1-2	many	NA	TRBV28	CASSLSGNSYTF	TGTGCCAGCAGTTTATCGGGGAATTCCTACACCTTC
TRBJ2-3	NA	NA	TRBV7-9	CASSIAGAETDTQYF	TGTGCCAGCAGCATAGCCGGGGCGGAGACAGATACGCAGTATTTT
TRBJ2-1	NA	NA	TRBV6-5	CASSNPGLPLYEQFF	TGTGCCAGCAGTAACCCGGGACTGCCTCTCTATGAGCAGTTCTTC
TRBJ1-2	NA	NA	TRBV2	CASSELTGYGYTF	TGTGCCAGCAGTGAATTGACAGGCTATGGCTACACCTTC
TRBJ2-3	many	NA	TRBV7-3	CASSPTSSTDTQYF	TGTGCCAGCAGCCCGACCTCTAGCACAGATACGCAGTATTTT
TRBJ1-2	NA	NA	TRBV5-4	CASSFRGYDSNYGYTF	TGTGCCAGCAGCTTTAGGGGTTATGACTCGAACTATGGCTACACCTTC
TRBJ1-2	NA	NA	TRBV28	CASSFVAGAGYGYTF	TGTGCCAGCAGTTTTGTGGCGGGCGCTGGCTATGGCTACACCTTC
TRBJ2-7	few	TRBD2	TRBV6-1	CASSERGVYEQYF	TGTGCCAGCAGTGAACGGGGGGTCTACGAGCAGTACTTC
TRBJ1-5	NA	NA	TRBV6-1	CASTQSGISYQPQHF	TGTGCCAGCACCCAGTCAGGGATTTCGTATCAGCCCCAGCATTTT
TRBJ1-3	once	NA	TRBV18	CASSPIGQRGNTIYF	TGTGCCAGCTCACCCATCGGACAGCGGGGAAACACCATATATTTT
TRBJ1-5	NA	NA	TRBV6-1	CASSNPGPNQPQHF	TGTGCCAGCAGTAATCCGGGCCCAAATCAGCCCCAGCATTTT